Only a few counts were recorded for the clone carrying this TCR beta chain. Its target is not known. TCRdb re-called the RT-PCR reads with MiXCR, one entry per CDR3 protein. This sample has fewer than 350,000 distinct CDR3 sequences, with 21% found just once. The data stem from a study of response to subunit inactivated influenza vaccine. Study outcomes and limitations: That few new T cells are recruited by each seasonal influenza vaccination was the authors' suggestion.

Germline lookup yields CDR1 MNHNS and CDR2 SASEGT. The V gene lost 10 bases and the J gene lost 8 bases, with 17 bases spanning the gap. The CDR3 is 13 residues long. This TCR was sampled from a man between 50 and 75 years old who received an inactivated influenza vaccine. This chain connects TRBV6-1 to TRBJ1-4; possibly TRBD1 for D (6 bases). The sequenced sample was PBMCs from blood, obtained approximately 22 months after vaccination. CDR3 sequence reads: CATGGQLGEKLFF. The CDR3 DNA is TGTGCCACCGGGGGACAACTGGGGGAAAAACTGTTTTTT.